The T cell receptor (beta chain) under discussion was sequenced for a study of glioma-infiltrating T cells. This clonotype qualifies as medium-sized. Its antigen is still unknown. TCR alpha and beta CDR3 regions were amplified from RNA using iRepertoire nested multiplex PCR. TCRdb redid the calling of the multiplex PCR reads with MiXCR, one entry per CDR3 protein. Of some 85,000 distinct CDR3 sequences in the sample, 20% to 25% were seen once. There are 15 residues in the CDR3. Per germline, CDR1 DFQATT and CDR2 SNEGSKA (reference sequence). The V gene lost 0 bases and the J gene lost 8 bases, with 14 bases spanning the gap. Findings and caveats of the study: Tissue and blood shared very few CDR3 sequences.

The chain uses TRBV20-1 and TRBJ1-6; no reliable D call. The TCR sequence derives from a human donor with low-grade glioma or glioblastoma, undergoing nonglioma brain surgery, or in good health (not recorded which). Sequencing was carried out using glioma tissue, nonneoplastic brain tissue, or PBMCs (not recorded which). CDR3 sequence (DNA): TGCAGTGCTAGAGAATTAGAGACCCAAGATTCACCCCTCCACTTT. Translation gives CSARELETQDSPLHF.